Following are 32 T cell receptor beta chains from one sample sequenced in a study of cytomegalovirus exposure and HLA in healthy donors. The PCR had 60 Vbeta and 13 Jbeta primers. TCRdb's copy holds only in-frame clones and misses some; the assay was immunoSEQ multiplex PCR. The table has around 150,000 clones, about 71% seen once; the top ten hold less than 3.5%. The material sequenced was PBMCs. The receptor source for this set is a woman aged 40 to 50 in good health and CMV-seropositive.

This clone showed up just a few times. The chain combines TRBV5-4 with TRBJ2-5, with TRBD2 as a possible D gene (5 bases). V lost 7 bases to trimming and J lost 1 base, with 11 bases between them. The germline gives CDR1 SGHNT, CDR2 YYREEE (reference sequence). The CDR3 is 13 residues long. The DNA for the CDR3 is TGTGCCAGCTCCTCGGGGATCCAAGAGACCCAGTACTTC. This encodes CASSSGIQETQYF.

This chain connects TRBV27 to TRBJ2-1; 7 positions match TRBD2. V shed 2 bases and J 0 bases; nucleotides not matched to a gene: 7. CDR1 is MNHEY and CDR2 is SMNVEV in the germline V gene (reference sequence). The CDR3 has 17 residues. The CDR3 DNA is TGTGCCAGCAGTTTAAGAGGCGGGGGAGTCTCCTACAATGAGCAGTTCTTC. This encodes CASSLRGGGVSYNEQFF.

CDR3 region: CASSPSGGLSYNEQFF. CDR3 nucleotide sequence: TGTGCCAGCAGCCCGAGCGGGGGGCTGTCCTACAATGAGCAGTTCTTC. This rearrangement joins TRBV9 to TRBJ2-1, with 9 positions matching TRBD2. V shed 4 bases and J 1 base; nucleotides not matched to a gene: 6. Per germline, CDR1 SGDLS and CDR2 YYNGEE. The CDR3 runs 16 residues. Together with reference TRBV9 and TRBJ2-1, the CDR3 gives the full variable domain: DSGVTQTPKHLITATGQRVTLRCSPRSGDLSVYWYQQSLDQGLQFLIQYYNGEERAKGNILERFSAQQFPDLHSELNLSSLELGDSALYFCASSPSGGLSYNEQFFGPGTRLTVL.

CDR3 residues: CASGLNLGTGLLETQYF. The CDR3 bases are TGTGCTAGTGGTTTGAATCTTGGGACAGGGCTTCTAGAGACCCAGTACTTC. V and J are TRBV12-5 and TRBJ2-5; 9 bases are a match to TRBD1. The J segment lost 4 bases and the V segment lost 2 bases, leaving 11 bases of the junction unmatched. This CDR3 has 17 residues. CDR1 is LGHNT and CDR2 is FRNRAP in the germline V gene.

The rearrangement uses TRBV7-2 and TRBJ2-5; D may be TRBD2 (6 bases). CDR3 length: 18 residues. The germline gives CDR1 SGHTA, CDR2 FQGNSA. Trimming took off 1 base at V and 0 bases at J, with 18 bases between the two ends. The CDR3 loop is CASSLVSGGARHQETQYF. The CDR3 nucleotides read TGTGCCAGCAGCTTAGTTTCTGGCGGGGCCCGACACCAAGAGACCCAGTACTTC.

This clone was detected only a few times. The genes are TRBV6-6 and TRBJ1-1; TRBD1 matches 7 bases. This CDR3 comprises 12 residues. The ends lost 6 bases at V and 11 bases at J; junction bases unmatched: 9. From germline, CDR1 is MNHNY and CDR2 SVGAGI (reference sequence). The chain's CDR3 is CASRDRVGLAFF. The CDR3 bases are TGTGCCAGCAGAGACAGGGTGGGGCTGGCTTTCTTT.

V and J are TRBV28 and TRBJ2-1; 10 nucleotides match TRBD2. Germline V CDR1 and CDR2: MDHEN, SYDVKM. V lost 4 bases, J lost 7 bases, and 4 bases stayed unmatched. CDR3 length: 14 amino acids. CDR3 sequence (DNA): TGTGCCAGCAGTTCCCCTAGCGGGAGTAATGAGCAGTTCTTC. It is translated as CASSSPSGSNEQFF.

This clone turned up a few times. As DNA, the CDR3 is TGCGCCAGCAAGCAGGGGAGCGGCACTGAAGCTTTCTTT. Encoded protein: CASKQGSGTEAFF. The V gene is TRBV5-1, the J gene TRBJ1-1; a weak D match, TRBD1 (6 bases). The CDR3 runs to 13 residues. The V gene's germline CDR1 is SGHRS and CDR2 YFSETQ. Trimming stripped 6 bases from V and 4 bases from J, with 13 bases between.

The gene calls are TRBV7-2 and TRBJ1-3; D may be TRBD1 (6 bases). The germline V and J ends were trimmed by 5 bases and 4 bases, with 15 bases remaining between them. CDR3 length: 15 amino acids. CDR1 is SGHTA, CDR2 FQGNSA, per germline. The CDR3 DNA reads as TGTGCCAGCAGCCCATATCGGACAGCCGGAAACACCATATATTTT. Translated, it gives CASSPYRTAGNTIYF. The full variable domain, in which reference TRBV7-2 and TRBJ1-3 provide the parts outside the CDR3, is GAGVSQSPSNKVTEKGKDVELRCDPISGHTALYWYRQSLGQGLEFLIYFQGNSAPDKSGLPSDRFSAERTGGSVSTLTIQRTQQEDSAVYLCASSPYRTAGNTIYFGEGSWLTVV.

This clone was detected only a few times. The chain joins TRBV4-3 to TRBJ1-2, with a tentative D call TRBD1 (6 bases). V gave up 0 bases and J gave up 4 bases, with 6 bases separating them. The germline gives CDR1 LGHNA, CDR2 YSLEER. The CDR3 runs 13 residues. The CDR3 spells CASSQEQGYGYTF. DNA of the CDR3: TGCGCCAGCAGCCAAGAACAGGGCTATGGCTACACCTTC.

This clone was seen only a few times. The J gene is TRBJ2-7, the V gene TRBV4-3; D unclear. Germline V gene lookup returns CDR1 LGHNA and CDR2 YSLEER. Trimming stripped 0 bases from V and 1 base from J, with 7 bases between. CDR3 size: 14 residues. The CDR3: CASSQDPASYEQYF. CDR3 nucleotides: TGCGCCAGCAGCCAAGACCCAGCGTCCTACGAGCAGTACTTC.

V is TRBV13 and J is TRBJ2-7, with unresolved D. Trimming removed 0 bases at V and 3 bases at J, with 12 bases between. The V gene's germline CDR1 is PRHDT and CDR2 FYEKMQ (reference sequence). The CDR3 consists of 15 residues. CDR3 DNA sequence: TGTGCCAGCAGCTTAGGGGCTCAGAAAGACTACGAGCAGTACTTC. Amino acid sequence: CASSLGAQKDYEQYF.

This clone was found a few times. V is TRBV19 and J is TRBJ1-2, with 10 bases identical to TRBD1. The germline CDR1 and CDR2 sequences are LNHDA and SQIVND (reference sequence). The trim removed 7 bases at V and 4 bases at J, leaving 12 bases unmatched. This CDR3 contains 16 residues. This chain's CDR3 is CASNRSPGTGVYGYTF. CDR3 nucleotide sequence: TGTGCCAGTAACCGATCCCCCGGGACAGGGGTCTATGGCTACACCTTC.

The chain uses TRBV9 and TRBJ2-2; a possible D gene is TRBD2 (5 bases). V was pared by 5 bases and J by 7 bases, with 21 bases between. Germline lookup yields CDR1 SGDLS and CDR2 YYNGEE. The CDR3 runs to 16 residues. The CDR3 DNA follows: TGTGCCAGCAGTGAAACAGCGTTGGGAGTGAGCGGGGAGCTGTTTTTT. Translating it yields CASSETALGVSGELFF.

This clone turned up a few times. J is TRBJ2-7 and V is TRBV5-1; D is perhaps TRBD1 (6 bases). The V and J ends lost 0 bases and 2 bases respectively, with 9 bases between them. The CDR3 sequence is 14 residues long. The germline V gene has CDR1 SGHRS and CDR2 YFSETQ. The CDR3: CASSLGGPPYEQYF. The DNA of the CDR3 is TGCGCCAGCAGCTTGGGGGGGCCTCCCTACGAGCAGTACTTC.

The V and J genes are TRBV6-1 and TRBJ2-5; 10 bases are shared with TRBD1. V shed 6 bases, J shed 4 bases, and the junction held 8 bases outside the gene matches. CDR3 length: 15 amino acids. Per the germline V gene, CDR1 is MNHNS and CDR2 is SASEGT. The CDR3 nucleotides are TGTGCCAGCAGACCCCGGGACAGGGGATTAGAGACCCAGTACTTC. Amino acid sequence: CASRPRDRGLETQYF.

This clone was seen more than once but under ten times. CDR3 nucleotide sequence: TGTGCCAGCAGTTTAGGGGGGTTCCCCGGGGAGCTGTTTTTT. Amino acid sequence: CASSLGGFPGELFF. The chain links TRBV28 to TRBJ2-2, with D perhaps TRBD2 (6 bases). The CDR3 consists of 14 residues. In germline, CDR1 is MDHEN, CDR2 SYDVKM. Trimming shortened V by 2 bases and J by 6 bases, and 10 bases separated the two germline ends.

This rearrangement joins TRBV7-2 to TRBJ1-1; no definite D call. Germline CDR1 reads SGHTA; CDR2 reads FQGNSA. V lost 3 bases, J lost 3 bases, and 8 bases lay in between. The CDR3 length is 13 residues. CDR3 region: CASSFDGDTEAFF. The CDR3 nucleotides read TGTGCCAGCAGCTTCGACGGGGACACTGAAGCTTTCTTT.

CDR3 nucleotide sequence: TGTGCCAGCAGAGGACTAGTGAACACCGGGGAGCTGTTTTTT. As protein: CASRGLVNTGELFF. V is TRBV2 and J is TRBJ2-2; 7 bases map to TRBD2. The CDR3 sequence is 14 residues long. With V trimmed by 6 bases and J by 1 base, 2 bases remained unmatched. The germline V gene has CDR1 SNHLY and CDR2 FYNNEI.

This chain connects TRBV29-1 to TRBJ1-2; 9 positions match TRBD1. The germline gives CDR1 SQVTM, CDR2 ANQGSEA. This CDR3 has 13 residues. CDR3 nucleotides: TGCAGTGACTACAGGGGGCCCAACTATGGCTACACCTTC. Translation gives CSDYRGPNYGYTF.

As regards this clone: A junction end diverges from the germline sequence, so it may reflect a read error. The chain is built from TRBV7-9 and TRBJ1-5; 8 bases line up with TRBD1. Germline V gives CDR1 SEHNR, CDR2 FQNEAQ (reference sequence). CDR3 length equals 15 residues. In DNA, the CDR3 is TGTGCCAGCAGCGCCGGGACAGGCGCCCATCAGCCCCAGAATTTT. Translating it yields CASSAGTGAHQPQNF.

The chain joins TRBV30 to TRBJ1-2; D is unclear. The V end lost 0 bases, the J end lost 7 bases, and 21 bases lay between the germline ends. Germline CDR1 GTSNPN, CDR2 SVGIG (reference sequence). There are 16 residues in the CDR3. The CDR3 nucleotides read TGTGCCTGGAGTGTAGCAGGATTCCCCGCCGGTTCTGGCTACACCTTC. As protein: CAWSVAGFPAGSGYTF.

V and J are TRBV10-3 and TRBJ1-1; D is perhaps TRBD1 (5 bases). Looked up from germline, CDR1 is ENHRY and CDR2 is SYGVKD. Trimming left V 5 bases short and J 10 bases short, with 17 bases between. The CDR3 is 13 amino acids. CDR3 coding DNA: TGTGCCATCAGTTCACAGACGGGGGAAGCAGCTTTCTTT. Translation: CAISSQTGEAAFF.

The V call is TRBV18, the J call TRBJ2-7; the match to TRBD1 covers 7 bases. This CDR3 has 15 residues. Unmatched junction bases numbered 10, after V lost 3 bases and J lost 5 bases. CDR1 KGHSH and CDR2 LQKENI come from the germline V gene. The CDR3 DNA sequence: TGTGCCAGCTCACCCCGGGACAGTGGGTCCCACGAGCAGTACTTC. Its translation: CASSPRDSGSHEQYF.

V is TRBV6-5 and J is TRBJ2-7, with 7 bases fitting TRBD1. J lost 2 bases, V lost 6 bases, and 10 bases had no gene match. Germline V gives CDR1 MNHEY, CDR2 SVGAGI. The CDR3 covers 15 residues. CDR3 residues: CASSRMGTVAYEQYF. Written as DNA, the CDR3 is TGTGCCAGCAGCCGCATGGGGACAGTGGCCTACGAGCAGTACTTC.

The gene calls are TRBV2 and TRBJ2-7; D is possibly TRBD1 (6 bases). Trimming removed 7 bases from V and 0 bases from J, with 10 bases in between. From germline, CDR1 is SNHLY and CDR2 FYNNEI. This CDR3 contains 13 residues. This chain's CDR3 is CASTGQFSYEQYF. The DNA for the CDR3 is TGTGCCAGCACCGGACAGTTCTCCTACGAGCAGTACTTC.

This clone was counted only a few times. The rearrangement links TRBV2 to TRBJ1-2; D call uncertain. V lost 6 bases and J lost 7, with 15 bases in between. Per the germline V gene, CDR1 is SNHLY and CDR2 is FYNNEI. This CDR3 comprises 13 residues. The CDR3 loop is CASSYSCRVGYTF. CDR3 sequence (DNA): TGTGCCAGCAGCTACAGTTGTCGTGTTGGCTACACCTTC.

V usage is TRBV9 and J usage is TRBJ2-7; perhaps TRBD2 as D (6 bases). Germline V gives CDR1 SGDLS, CDR2 YYNGEE. There are 12 residues in the CDR3. The V and J ends lost 7 bases and 7 bases respectively, with 15 bases between them. CDR3: CASGQLAGEQYF. CDR3 nucleotide sequence: TGTGCCAGCGGCCAGCTCGCGGGGGAGCAGTACTTC.

The chain employs TRBV1 and TRBJ2-1; no check of the table's D call, TRBD2, against the DNA was made. TRBV1 is labeled a pseudogene. The CDR3 length is 22 residues. CDR3 DNA: TGCACCAGCAGCCAAGATCTAGTAGCGCTAGCGGCCCCCTTGAGCTCCTACAATGAGCAGTTCTTC. This codes for CTSSQDLVALAAPLSSYNEQFF.

The chain uses TRBV4-3 and TRBJ2-3, with D possibly matching TRBD2 (6 bases). Germline CDR1 LGHNA, CDR2 YSLEER. The V gene lost 4 bases and the J gene lost 3 bases, with 8 bases spanning the gap. This CDR3 has 13 amino acids. CDR3: CASSPGTTDTQYF. The CDR3, as DNA: TGCGCCAGCAGCCCCGGGACTACAGATACGCAGTATTTT.

This sequence joins TRBV12-2 and TRBJ2-7; the table's D call, TRBD2, was not checked against the DNA. TRBV12-2 corresponds to a pseudogene. The CDR3 consists of 14 residues. The CDR3 DNA reads as TGTGCAAGTCGCTTAGCCGGGAAAGACTACGAGCAGTACTTC. Translated, it gives CASRLAGKDYEQYF.

The gene calls are TRBV6-1 and TRBJ2-4, with 8 bases matching TRBD2. This CDR3 has 14 amino acids. CDR1 and CDR2 (germline): MNHNS, SASEGT. V gave up 6 bases and J gave up 6 bases; unmatched junction bases: 7. The CDR3 here is CASSGGGRGNIQYF. In DNA, the CDR3 is TGTGCCAGCAGCGGGGGGGGCAGAGGAAACATTCAGTACTTC.